This T cell receptor (beta chain) came from a study of blood T cells in healthy people across ages. Notes on the study in general: When set beside aged donors, long-lived donors presented more naive CD4+ cells and higher diversity. The recorded TCR beta diversity per million T cells decreased in a roughly linear manner with age. Estimated diversity across one million T cells was deemed an underestimate.

Comments on this clonotype: Its cognate antigen is unknown.

For the second PCR, which ran for 7 to 11 cycles, a sample-barcoded 5' primer and a J-beta primer mix were used. TCRdb re-called the 5' RACE reads with MiXCR, one entry per CDR3 protein. The sample includes some 900,000 distinct CDR3 sequences, 48% seen only once; the top ten take 13%. Trimming took 6 bases from V and 6 from J; bases not matched to a gene: 11. Germline CDR1 reads MNHEY; CDR2 reads SMNVEV (reference sequence). This CDR3 comprises 15 residues. The chain recombines TRBV27 with TRBJ1-5; 7 positions agree with TRBD1. Sequenced material: blood. This TCR was recovered from a man in his thirties or forties in good health. The CDR3 bases are TGTGCCAGCAGATTGACAGGGCGGTTACGTCAGCCCCAGCATTTT. This encodes CASRLTGRLRQPQHF.